This T cell receptor beta chain was captured in a study of molecular identifiers for immune sequencing clone quantification listed by TCRdb under 2018. Study-level background: In a replicate experiment, RNA from around 20,000 or 100,000 naive CD8 T cells was split into five aliquots, four of which were sequenced. CD8 T cells were used in a methods study to benchmark molecular-identifier clustering-based TCR repertoire sequencing (MIDCIRS) and TCR RNA copy counting. Overall study outcomes, separate from this receptor: Spiked-in Jurkat TCR RNA (10 copies' worth), which is not part of the donor repertoire, was contained in the naive libraries. In CMV-specific effector cells, clones with more than 20 RNA copies contained over 99% of molecules, whereas in naive cells such clones contained under 1% of molecules. Without barcode sub-clustering, chimeric consensus sequences inflated TCR diversity; chimeras reached as high as 47%. Spiked-in Jurkat TCR RNA equal to a single cell's worth was reported to be detectable even within 1,100,000 naive CD8 T cells. Modeling indicated about 3 TCR RNA copies recovered per cell, compared with about 10 by digital PCR, which implies a capture efficiency of approximately 30%. Identical TCR molecules sharing a barcode could cause highly expanded clone sizes to be underestimated.

The library was built by means of PCR. The run used an Illumina HiSeq 4000. Preparation of bulk TCR libraries followed a previously described approach, with the TCR primers listed in Table S5. Purification of total RNA was performed with the Qiagen AllPrep DNA/RNA kit. Before any analysis, reads coming from multiple sequencing runs of the same library were combined into one pool. The study's own analysis went as follows. Only reads with exact TCR constant sequence were kept, trimmed to 150 nt, and grouped by their 12-nt molecular barcodes. Reads inside each barcode group were sub-clustered using a 15% Levenshtein threshold, and a quality-weighted consensus sequence was constructed for each RNA molecule. Non-functional sequences were filtered out, along with any lower-count sequence sitting one edit away from another sequence. Based on fitting two negative binomial distributions, any barcode sub-cluster with under 20% of the maximum read count was discarded. Using fastp at Q25 and MiXCR, TCRdb reprocessed the public reads and kept productive beta chains. One record per CDR3 amino acid sequence lists the most common genes and DNA. The V and J calls and clone size are TCRdb's, not the authors'. This sample has around 480,000 distinct CDR3 sequences in its table, and around 21% of those were observed once. Clones ranked in the top ten supply approximately 0.84% of the sample.

Libraries of naive CD8 T cells were built from anywhere between about 20,000 and 1,000,000 sorted cells, with 10%, 30% or 50% of the purified RNA used. Naive CD8 T cells were FACS-sorted as CD8+CD4-CCR7+CD45RA+ on a BD FACSAria II into RLT Plus buffer. To test detection sensitivity, Jurkat RNA equivalent to nine to ten TCR copies was spiked into samples of roughly 17,000-1,000,000 naive CD8 T cells. Enrichment of CD8 T cells was performed with RosetteSep CD8+ T Cell Enrichment Cocktail and Ficoll-Paque, after which ACK red cell lysis was carried out. This clonotype was counted at least ten times. Its recognized antigen is unknown. Base qualities were left out, and no much larger clone turns up one base away. V ends up 2 bases short and J 5 bases short, with an unmatched junction base count of 5. CDR1 and CDR2 are drawn from the germline V gene: MNHEY, SVGAGI. Including cysteine and phenylalanine, the CDR3 has 14 amino acids. Solely the CDR3 DNA is kept, with 42 bases framed from the first base.

The chain uses TRBV6-5 and TRBJ1-1; 7 middle bases align to TRBD1. The specimen sequenced was naive CD8+ T cells from blood, with Jurkat cell RNA spiked in. What the cell subset or site label conveys for this sample: FACS-sorted CD8+CD4-CCR7+CD45RA+ naive T cells. The clonotype originates from a human donor in good health. Some libraries in this study had Jurkat cell RNA spiked in. The DNA sequence follows: TGTGCCAGCAGTTACGGGGACAGAGATACTGAAGCTTTCTTT. This sequence encodes CASSYGDRDTEAFF.